This TCR beta chain was sequenced during a study of cytomegalovirus exposure and HLA in healthy donors (dated by TCRdb to 2016 to 2017). Study-level background: An earlier analysis of several hundred of the donors reported about 290 Gb of sequence data and 117 million unique TCR beta sequences from 150 million to 200 million T cells. The number of typed donors differed by locus: about 620-630 for A, B, C, DRB1 and DQB1; 522 for DQA1; approximately 600 for DPA1; and roughly 450 for DPB1. In a later genetic analysis, genome-wide SNP genotypes for about three fifths of the roughly 670 donors were used, and that subset was treated as a discovery cohort. On average, roughly 250,000 unique TCR beta nucleotide sequences were sequenced per donor among some 430 genotyped donors of the cohort, with 15% to 20% of those sequences being non-productive. Of the 300 to 500 genotyped donors, over 80% were placed in the genetic ancestry cluster associated with self-reported Caucasian donors. Donor age, sex, ethnicity and CMV serostatus were compiled together with the repertoire data. All discovery cohort repertoires had been generated using a single sequencing platform. The T cell repertoires of roughly 660 subjects were profiled by immunosequencing and related to cytomegalovirus serostatus. Roughly 5 DR-DQ haplotypes were treated as single units for association and clustering because of strong linkage in the cohort. Rather than using new phenotypic data, the later analysis identified candidate immune exposures from TCR beta sequences and from how often those sequences occurred across donors. To decide whether each TCR beta V gene segment behaved as functional or pseudogenic, an earlier analysis of some 580 of the donors relied on high-throughput TCR beta sequencing. The aim of the study was to test whether cataloging public T cell receptors could identify signatures of past pathogen exposure. In addition to the first cohort of 666 subjects, a separate validation cohort of 120 different subjects was used. Approximately 300 gigabases of sequencing data and 91 million or so unique TCR sequences made up an early release that covered roughly 670 HLA-typed donors. HLA typing covered class I and class II loci at four-digit resolution. The study combined high-throughput TCR immunosequencing, statistical association of individual TCRs with disease status, and machine learning to predict cytomegalovirus infection status. A later analysis re-analyzed previously published TCR beta repertoires from 666 donors and added high-resolution HLA genotyping to study TCR occurrence patterns. Overall study outcomes, separate from this receptor: CMV serostatus was the only immune exposure information available for the cohort. The study listed around 160 TCR beta chains as associated with cytomegalovirus. Broadly in line with IMGT annotations, most TCR beta V segments showed up in productive rearrangements about 87% or about 30% of the time in an earlier analysis of around 550 of the donors. According to the authors, the approach could potentially be generalized to other disease states and immunological phenotypes. V-gene and J-gene trimming of TCR beta chains was associated with a missense DCLRE1C variant in a later genetic analysis, and the association was replicated in an independent cohort. In a later analysis, most CMV-associated TCR beta chains were found to appear HLA-restricted, with HLA associations seemingly driven largely by CMV exposure. In a later analysis, the rate of TCR association differed among HLA loci, with DRB1 alleles having the most associated TCRs and HLA-C alleles having the fewest. When HLA alleles, especially DR and DQ, strongly co-occurred, attributing TCR associations to individual alleles was difficult. Because HLA typing was missing for some donors at each locus, association tests included only the typed subset. The presence/absence analyses assumed that sequencing depth was roughly uniform across donors, and that assumption may not be true. Linkage disequilibrium might explain the correlated functional status among segregating V segments, but an unknown experimental factor could not be ruled out. Specific HLA alleles were associated with around 18,000 TCR beta sequences at a false discovery rate of 0.05 in a later analysis. The earlier analysis of 587 of the donors excluded over 15 rarely observed V segments, including chromosome 9 orphons, because counts were too low. Some IMGT-functional V segments, including TRBV6-2 and TRBV6-3, could not be distinguished by the 87-base-pair reads and were therefore excluded. A later genetic analysis reported fewer N-insertions in productive TCRs among donors in an Asian-associated ancestry cluster than the roughly 620-donor mean. A few of the identified cytomegalovirus-associated TCR beta chains were confirmed in vitro to be specific for cytomegalovirus antigens. A later analysis found that HLA-associated TCR beta chains were more clonally expanded and had lower generation probabilities than equally common non-associated chains. A further reported finding was that TCR beta sequences accurately predicted the HLA-A and HLA-B alleles for most subjects in the first cohort. The classifier was reported to diagnose cytomegalovirus status with high specificity and sensitivity in both the original cohort and the validation cohort. Most TCR sequences were observed very rarely across donors, whereas some public TCRs were present in many individuals. Only TCR beta chains were sequenced in this cohort, and the absence of alpha or paired-chain data limited detectable features. A group of highly shared sequence variants was considered likely to be a technical artifact of the sequencing pipeline. Several of the top co-occurrence clusters appeared to be linked to parvovirus B19, influenza, CMV and Epstein-Barr virus, according to a later analysis.

A note on this clone: Its antigen remains undetermined. Base-call qualities are not available, and no considerably larger clone is one nucleotide away.

The cohort was made up of around 720 healthy bone marrow donors. At the time of sampling, every cohort member was nominally healthy, though immune exposures that went unrecorded were likely present. The donor was CMV seronegative and belonged to the group of around 400 seronegative cohort members. A peripheral blood sample was collected from each donor, and TCR beta sequencing was performed on peripheral blood mononuclear cells. Genomic DNA extraction from the blood cell samples was performed with the Qiagen DNeasy Blood Extraction Kit. The V end loses 2 bases and the J end loses 0 bases, and a stretch of 10 bases separates them. CDR1 and CDR2 (SEHNR, FQNEAQ) derive from the germline V gene (reference sequence). The CDR3 sequence holds 15 residues, the cysteine and phenylalanine included. CDR3 DNA is the only sequence kept; it has 45 bases, read in frame from the first base. The method behind the library was the immunoSEQ multiplex PCR assay. For the multiplex PCR, a mixture combining 60 forward primers for TCR Vbeta segments and 13 reverse primers for TCR Jbeta segments was used. Amplification of the CDR3 region of rearranged TCR beta genes was performed with a multiplex PCR assay on genomic DNA. The Illumina HiSeq System was used to sequence the amplified TCR beta libraries as 87-base-pair reads. The source study handled its data this way. A later analysis counted approximately 76 million unique TCR beta chains across the roughly 700 repertoires, and roughly 10 million of these chains were shared by at least two donors. To remove PCR and sequencing errors, raw reads were error-corrected and collapsed into unique sequences using a nearest-neighbor algorithm that merged closely related sequences. V, D and J gene segments were assigned by aligning CDR3 sequences to IMGT reference sequences. For a sequence to be retained, at least a six-nucleotide match to both a V gene segment and a J gene segment was required. Rearrangements were called productive when the CDR3 lacked stop codons and stayed in frame with V and J; all others were non-productive. CDR3 was defined by IMGT convention, running from the second conserved V-encoded cysteine to the conserved J-encoded phenylalanine. The earlier analysis of 450 to 750 of the donors excluded any sequence lacking an unambiguous match to a single V gene segment. In an earlier analysis of a few hundred of the donors, V segments were called functional above 56.7% productive rearrangements and were called segregating when the between-donor standard deviation exceeded 5%. To diagnose cytomegalovirus status from the catalog of TCR beta chain sequences, a statistical classification framework was built. A later analysis assigned V and J genes by comparing TCR nucleotide sequences with IMGT/GENE-DB human TR gene sequences. In a later analysis, CDR3 sequences and most-parsimonious VDJ recombination scenarios were assigned using the TCRdist pipeline. A later analysis defined each TCR beta chain by its CDR3 amino acid sequence plus V-gene family, and excluded reads lacking a unique V-gene family. A later analysis removed several hundred highly shared, low-generation-probability nucleotide sequences to deal with suspected cross-contamination and a sequencing artifact. In a later analysis, a clonal expansion index was calculated for each public chain from normalized within-repertoire ranks of inferred template counts. Generation probabilities in a later analysis came from a VDJ recombination model fitted to out-of-frame rearrangements, and those results were checked against IGoR. A later analysis scored TCR-TCR, TCR-HLA and TCR-CMV co-occurrence with hypergeometric tests, applying a repertoire-size bias correction to TCR pairs. In a later analysis, false discovery rates were estimated by permuting HLA or CMV assignments 20 times. In a later analysis, co-occurring TCRs were grouped using DBSCAN, with TCRdist sequence similarity added in when clustering inside HLA-allele-positive subsets. Co-occurrence clustering excluded repertoires with fewer than 30,000 or more than 120,000 public chains, plus five with anomalous nucleotide sharing. Entries here come from immuneACCESS through TCRdb and include only in-frame sequences with V and J called. Some clones fail to appear in such tables; in the studies checked, an unresolved V gene covers under half of the shortfall, and the cause of the remainder is unknown. The DNA gave D and trimming, while V, J and clone size come from that table. The sample includes some 170,000 clones, with around 77% observed a single time. The top ten hold under 2% of the sample.

Sequenced: PBMCs. The V gene is TRBV7-9 and the J gene is TRBJ1-1, with no confident D gene call. The clonotype comes from a woman aged 25 to 39 in good health and CMV-seronegative. The CDR3 in this case is CASSLSVVMNTEAFF. In nucleotides, the sequence is TGTGCCAGCAGCTTATCGGTAGTAATGAACACTGAAGCTTTCTTT.